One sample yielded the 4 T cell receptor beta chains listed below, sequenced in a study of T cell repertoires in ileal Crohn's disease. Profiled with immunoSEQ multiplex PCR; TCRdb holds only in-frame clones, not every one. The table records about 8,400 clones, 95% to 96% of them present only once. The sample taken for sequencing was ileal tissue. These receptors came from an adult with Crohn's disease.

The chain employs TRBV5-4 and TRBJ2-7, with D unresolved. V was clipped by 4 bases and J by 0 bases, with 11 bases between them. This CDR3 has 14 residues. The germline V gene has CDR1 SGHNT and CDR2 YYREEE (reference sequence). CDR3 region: CASSTPDTSYEQYF. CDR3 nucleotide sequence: TGTGCCAGCAGCACTCCAGACACCTCCTACGAGCAGTACTTC. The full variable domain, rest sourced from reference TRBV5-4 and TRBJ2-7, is ETGVTQSPTHLIKTRGQQVTLRCSSQSGHNTVSWYQQALGQGPQFIFQYYREEENGRGNFPPRFSGLQFPNYSSELNVNALELDDSALYLCASSTPDTSYEQYFGPGTRLTVT.

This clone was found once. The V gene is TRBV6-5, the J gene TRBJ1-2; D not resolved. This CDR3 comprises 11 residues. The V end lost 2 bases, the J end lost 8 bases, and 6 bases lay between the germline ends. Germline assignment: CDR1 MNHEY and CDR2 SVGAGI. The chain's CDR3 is CASSYGSGYTF. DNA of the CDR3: TGTGCCAGCAGTTACGGCTCCGGCTACACCTTC.

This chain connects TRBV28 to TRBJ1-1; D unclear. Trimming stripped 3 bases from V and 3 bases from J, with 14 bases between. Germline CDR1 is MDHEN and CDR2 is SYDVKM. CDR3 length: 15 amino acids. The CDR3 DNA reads TGTGCCAGCAGTTTTTGGAGGACTTCGGACACTGAAGCTTTCTTT. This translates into CASSFWRTSDTEAFF.

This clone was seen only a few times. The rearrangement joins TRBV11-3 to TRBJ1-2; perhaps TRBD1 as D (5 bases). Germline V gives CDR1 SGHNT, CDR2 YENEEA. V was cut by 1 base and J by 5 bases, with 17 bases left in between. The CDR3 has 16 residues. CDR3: CASSLVELQGRYGYTF. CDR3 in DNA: TGTGCCAGCAGCTTAGTTGAGTTGCAGGGAAGATATGGCTACACCTTC.